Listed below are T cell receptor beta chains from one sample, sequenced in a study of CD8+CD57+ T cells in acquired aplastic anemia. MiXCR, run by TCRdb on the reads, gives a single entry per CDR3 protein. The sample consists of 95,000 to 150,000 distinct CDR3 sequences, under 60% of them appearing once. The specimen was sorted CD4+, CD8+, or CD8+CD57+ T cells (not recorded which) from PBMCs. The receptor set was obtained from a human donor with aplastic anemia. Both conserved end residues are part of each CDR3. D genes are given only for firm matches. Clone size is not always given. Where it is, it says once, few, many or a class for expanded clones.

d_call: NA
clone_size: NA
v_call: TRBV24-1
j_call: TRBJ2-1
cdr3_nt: TGTGCCACCAGTGATCCACCGAGCGGGTTTCGCCACAATGAGCAGTTCTTC
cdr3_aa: CATSDPPSGFRHNEQFF

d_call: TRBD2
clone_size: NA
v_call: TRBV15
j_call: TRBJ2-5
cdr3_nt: TGTGCCACCAGCAGAGATTATAGCGGGAACGGAGAGACCCAGTACTTC
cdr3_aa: CATSRDYSGNGETQYF

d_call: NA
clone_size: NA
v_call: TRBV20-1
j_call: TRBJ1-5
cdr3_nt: TGCAGTGCCGCCCGGGTCGAGGGAGGTCAGCCCCAGCATTTT
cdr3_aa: CSAARVEGGQPQHF

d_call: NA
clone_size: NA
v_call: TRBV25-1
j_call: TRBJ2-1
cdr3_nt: TGTGCCAGCAGTGATGGCCTCAGGGGCCCGGTGGATGAGCAGTTCTTC
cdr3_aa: CASSDGLRGPVDEQFF

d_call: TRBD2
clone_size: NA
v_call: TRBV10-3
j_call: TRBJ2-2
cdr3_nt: TGTGCCATCAGTGATTGGACTAGCGGGAGAGGGAACACCGAGGAGCTGTTTTTT
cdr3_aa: CAISDWTSGRGNTEELFF

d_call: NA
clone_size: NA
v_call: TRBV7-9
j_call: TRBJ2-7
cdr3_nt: TGTGCCAGCAGCTTAGTTGGCGAGCTGGACGGCGAGCAGTACTTC
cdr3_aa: CASSLVGELDGEQYF

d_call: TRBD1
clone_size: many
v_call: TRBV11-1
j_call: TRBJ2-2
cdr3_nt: TGTGCCAGCAGTCTACTACCGGGACAGGCATCAAGAGGGGACACCGGGGAGCTGTTTTTT
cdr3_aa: CASSLLPGQASRGDTGELFF

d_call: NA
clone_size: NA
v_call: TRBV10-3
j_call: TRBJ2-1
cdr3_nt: TGTGCCATCAGTGAGTCGATGGGGGGTTCGGCCAATGAGCAGTTCTTC
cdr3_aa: CAISESMGGSANEQFF

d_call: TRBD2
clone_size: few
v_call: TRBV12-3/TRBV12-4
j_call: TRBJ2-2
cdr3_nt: TGTGCCAGCAGTTTGCGGGGGGTTGCGGGACACACCGGGGAGCTGTTTTTT
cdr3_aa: CASSLRGVAGHTGELFF

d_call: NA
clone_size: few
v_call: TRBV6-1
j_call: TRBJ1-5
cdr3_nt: TGTGCCAGCAGTGATTCCGCCGGTAGCAATCAGCCCCAGCATTTT
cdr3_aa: CASSDSAGSNQPQHF

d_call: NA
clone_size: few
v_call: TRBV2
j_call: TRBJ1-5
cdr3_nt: TGTGCCAGCAATTTGGGAATAGATCAGCCCCAGCATTTT
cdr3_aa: CASNLGIDQPQHF

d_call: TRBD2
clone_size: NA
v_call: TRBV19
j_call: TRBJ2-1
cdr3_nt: TGTGCCAGTAGACTAGCGGGGGGCTTCTACAATGAGCAGTTCTTC
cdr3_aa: CASRLAGGFYNEQFF

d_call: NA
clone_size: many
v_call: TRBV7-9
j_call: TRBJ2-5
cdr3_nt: TGTGCCAGCAGGTCAGGAGGACCTCAAGAGACCCAGTACTTC
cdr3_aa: CASRSGGPQETQYF

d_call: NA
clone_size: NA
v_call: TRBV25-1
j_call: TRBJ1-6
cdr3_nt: TGTGCCAGCAGTGGCCCGGGACGTCCTAATTCACCCCTCCACTTT
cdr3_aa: CASSGPGRPNSPLHF

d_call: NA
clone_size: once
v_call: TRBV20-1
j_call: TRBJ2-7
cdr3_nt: TGCAGTGCTAGAGACAGAGGACAGTGGAGAACCTACGAGCAGTACTTC
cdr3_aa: CSARDRGQWRTYEQYF

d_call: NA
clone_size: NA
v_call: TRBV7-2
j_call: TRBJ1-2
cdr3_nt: TGTGCCAGCAGCTTCCCCGGGACATATGGCTACACCTTC
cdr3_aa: CASSFPGTYGYTF

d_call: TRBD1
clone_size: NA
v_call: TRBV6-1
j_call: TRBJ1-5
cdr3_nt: TGTGCCAGCACCGTTAGACAGGGAAGCAATCAGCCCCAGCATTTT
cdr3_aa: CASTVRQGSNQPQHF

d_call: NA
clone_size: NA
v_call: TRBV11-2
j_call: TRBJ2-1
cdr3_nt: TGTGCCAGCAGCTTAGAGGCGACTGATGAGCAGTTCTTC
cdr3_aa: CASSLEATDEQFF

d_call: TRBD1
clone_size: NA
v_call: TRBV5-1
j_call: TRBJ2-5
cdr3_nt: TGCGCCAGCAGCTTTTATGACAGGGGCGGGGAGACCCAGTACTTC
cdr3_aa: CASSFYDRGGETQYF

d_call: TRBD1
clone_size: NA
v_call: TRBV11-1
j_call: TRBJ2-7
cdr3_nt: TGTGCCAGCAGCTCCTCCTCGGCACCTGACAGGGACCCCTACGAGCAGTACTTC
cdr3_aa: CASSSSSAPDRDPYEQYF

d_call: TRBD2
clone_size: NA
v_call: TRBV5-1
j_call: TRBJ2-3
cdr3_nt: TGCGCCAGCAGGACTAGCGGGTACAGCACAGATACGCAGTATTTT
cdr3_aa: CASRTSGYSTDTQYF

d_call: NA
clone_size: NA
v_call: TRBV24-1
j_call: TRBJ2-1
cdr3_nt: TGTGCCACCAGCAAGAAAGGGGCGGGCATTTACAATGAGCAGTTCTTC
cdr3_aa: CATSKKGAGIYNEQFF

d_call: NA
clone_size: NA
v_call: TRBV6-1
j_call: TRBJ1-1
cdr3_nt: TGTGCCAGCAGTGCCCGCCGGGACATGGTCACTGAAGCTTTCTTT
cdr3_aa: CASSARRDMVTEAFF

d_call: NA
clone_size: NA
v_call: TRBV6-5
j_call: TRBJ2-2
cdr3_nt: TGTGCCAGCAGTTACTCGGCTGCCGGGGAGCTGTTTTTT
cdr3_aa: CASSYSAAGELFF

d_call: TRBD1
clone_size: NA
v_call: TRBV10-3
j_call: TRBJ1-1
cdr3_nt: TGTGCCACCGAGGGTTCAGGGGGCGAGAACACTGAAGCTTTCTTT
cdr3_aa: CATEGSGGENTEAFF

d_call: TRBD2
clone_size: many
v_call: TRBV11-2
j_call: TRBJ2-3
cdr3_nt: TGTGCCAGCAGCCCAGGGACTAGCGGGGATATTAGCACAGATACGCAGTATTTT
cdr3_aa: CASSPGTSGDISTDTQYF

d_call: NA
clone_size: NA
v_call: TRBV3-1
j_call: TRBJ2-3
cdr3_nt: TGTGCCAGCAGCCATGAGGGGGGGCGCGTAGATACGCAGTATTTT
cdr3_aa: CASSHEGGRVDTQYF

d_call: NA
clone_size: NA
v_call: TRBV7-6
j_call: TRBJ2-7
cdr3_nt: TGTGCCAGCAGCCCAAGGGCCCTCTCCTACGAGCAGTACTTC
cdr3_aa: CASSPRALSYEQYF

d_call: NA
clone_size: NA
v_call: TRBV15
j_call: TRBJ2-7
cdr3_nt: TGTGCCACCAGCAGAGAGGCTTCGGTCGAGCAGTACTTC
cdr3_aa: CATSREASVEQYF

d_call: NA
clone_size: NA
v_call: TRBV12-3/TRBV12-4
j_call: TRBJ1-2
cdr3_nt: TGTGCCAGCAGTCCGACGGACAGAAACTATGGCTACACCTTC
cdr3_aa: CASSPTDRNYGYTF

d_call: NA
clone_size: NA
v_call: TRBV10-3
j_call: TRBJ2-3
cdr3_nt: TGTGCCATCAGTGAGAGCGCAGAAGATACGCAGTATTTT
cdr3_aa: CAISESAEDTQYF

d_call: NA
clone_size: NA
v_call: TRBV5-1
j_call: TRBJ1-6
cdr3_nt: TGCGCCAGCAGTCAGGGAATTGATTCACCCCTCCACTTT
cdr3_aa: CASSQGIDSPLHF

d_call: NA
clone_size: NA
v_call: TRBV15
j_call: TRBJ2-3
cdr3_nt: TGTGCCACCCTGGACCCAGGGACTAGCACAGATACGCAGTATTTT
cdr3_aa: CATLDPGTSTDTQYF

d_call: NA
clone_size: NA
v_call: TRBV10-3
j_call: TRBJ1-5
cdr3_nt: TGTGCCATCAGTGATGGGGGGCGTCGGCAGCCCCAGCATTTT
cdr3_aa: CAISDGGRRQPQHF

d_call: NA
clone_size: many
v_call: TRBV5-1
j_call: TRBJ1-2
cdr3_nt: TGCGCCAGCAATCGGGAGAACTATGGCTACACCTTC
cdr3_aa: CASNRENYGYTF

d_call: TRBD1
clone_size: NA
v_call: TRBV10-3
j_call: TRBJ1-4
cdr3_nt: TGTGCCATCAGTCAAGGGGCAGGGGGTGGAAAACTGTTTTTT
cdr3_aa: CAISQGAGGGKLFF

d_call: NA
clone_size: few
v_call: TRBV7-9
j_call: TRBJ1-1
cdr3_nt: TGTGCCAGCAGCCATCCGGGCACTGAAGCTTTCTTT
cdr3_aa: CASSHPGTEAFF

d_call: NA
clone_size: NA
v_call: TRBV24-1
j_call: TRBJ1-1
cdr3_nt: TGTGCCACCAGTGACGCTAAGGGGACTGAAGCTTTCTTT
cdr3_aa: CATSDAKGTEAFF

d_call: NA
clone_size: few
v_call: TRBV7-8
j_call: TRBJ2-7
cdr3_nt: TGTGCCAGCAGCTTAGAACGTGAGTACGAGCAGTACTTC
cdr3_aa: CASSLEREYEQYF

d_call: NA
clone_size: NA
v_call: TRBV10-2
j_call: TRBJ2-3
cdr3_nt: TGCGCCAGCAGTGAGGTTAAACCGGGCTATACGCAGTATTTT
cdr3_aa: CASSEVKPGYTQYF

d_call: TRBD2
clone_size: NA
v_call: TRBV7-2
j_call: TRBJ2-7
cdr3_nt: TGTGCCAGCAGCTTACCCCCGGGAGGGGCCTACGAGCAGTACTTC
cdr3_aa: CASSLPPGGAYEQYF

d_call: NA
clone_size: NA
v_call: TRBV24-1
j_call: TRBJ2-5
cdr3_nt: TGTGCCACCAATCGACGGGTTTTAGAGACCCAGTACTTC
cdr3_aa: CATNRRVLETQYF

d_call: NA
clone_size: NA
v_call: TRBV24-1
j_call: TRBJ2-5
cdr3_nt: TGTGCCACCAGTGATTCGGCGAGGGAGACCCAGTACTTC
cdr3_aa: CATSDSARETQYF

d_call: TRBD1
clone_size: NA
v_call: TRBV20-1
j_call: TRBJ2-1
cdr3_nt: TGCAGTGCCCCCGGACAGGGCAACATAGGGAATGAGCAGTTCTTC
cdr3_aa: CSAPGQGNIGNEQFF

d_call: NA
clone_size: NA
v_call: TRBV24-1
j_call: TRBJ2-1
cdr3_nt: TGTGCCACCAGTACCCAATGGACGGATAGCTCCTACAGTGAGCAGTTCTTC
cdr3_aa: CATSTQWTDSSYSEQFF

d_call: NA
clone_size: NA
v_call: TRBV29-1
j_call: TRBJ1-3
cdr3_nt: TGCAGCACAGCAGGGATCTCTGGAAACACCATATATTTT
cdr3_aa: CSTAGISGNTIYF

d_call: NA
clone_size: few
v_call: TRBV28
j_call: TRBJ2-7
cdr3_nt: TGTGCCAGCAGACCAGGACACCGAACCTACGAGCAGTACTTC
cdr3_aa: CASRPGHRTYEQYF

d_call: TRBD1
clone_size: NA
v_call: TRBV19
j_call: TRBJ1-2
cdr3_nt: TGTGCCAGTAGAATGGGACAGGGCCTCGGTGGCTACACCTTC
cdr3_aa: CASRMGQGLGGYTF

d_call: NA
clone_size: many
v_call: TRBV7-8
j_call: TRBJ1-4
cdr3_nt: TGTGCCAGCAGCTCACTTCTGGAGGGAACTAATGAAAAACTGTTTTTT
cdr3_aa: CASSSLLEGTNEKLFF

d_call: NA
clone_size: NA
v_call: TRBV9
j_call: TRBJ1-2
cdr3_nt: TGTGCCAGCACCCTGGGTTTTGGCTACACCTTC
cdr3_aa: CASTLGFGYTF

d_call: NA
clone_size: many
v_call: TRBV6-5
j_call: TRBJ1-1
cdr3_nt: TGTGCCAGCAGTTACTCGAAAGTGACAGTCCCGGGGACTGAAGCTTTCTTT
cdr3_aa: CASSYSKVTVPGTEAFF

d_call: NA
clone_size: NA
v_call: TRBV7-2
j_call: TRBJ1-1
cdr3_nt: TGTGCCAGCAGCCCCAGCCCCCAGGGGAAAGCTTTCTTT
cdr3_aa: CASSPSPQGKAFF

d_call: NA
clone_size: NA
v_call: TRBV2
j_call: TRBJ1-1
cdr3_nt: TGTGCCAGCAGTGAAGTCCGGGTGACAGTTGAAGCTTTCTTT
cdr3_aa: CASSEVRVTVEAFF

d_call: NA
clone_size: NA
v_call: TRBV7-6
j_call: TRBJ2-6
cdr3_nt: TGTGCCCCAGACGACGGGGCCAACGTCCTGACTTTC
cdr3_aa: CAPDDGANVLTF

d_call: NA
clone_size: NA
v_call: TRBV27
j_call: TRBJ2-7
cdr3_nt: TGTGCCAGCAGTTTAAAGTACTACTCCTACGAGCAGTACTTC
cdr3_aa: CASSLKYYSYEQYF